These 9 T cell receptor beta chains came from one sample sequenced in a study of T cell changes during pregnancy in multiple sclerosis. Produced via immunoSEQ multiplex PCR; TCRdb's table is partial and in-frame only. Of approximately 40,000 clones in the sample, around nine tenths were seen once. This sample comprised CD4+ T cells from peripheral blood mononuclear cells, obtained before pregnancy. These receptors were collected from a female donor with multiple sclerosis, enrolled in a pregnancy study.

As concerns this clone: At one of its ends the junction is not consistent with the germline gene, which may arise from a read error. The V and J genes are TRBV29-1 and TRBJ1-2; 10 bases map to TRBD1. Germline V gives CDR1 SQVTM, CDR2 ANQGSEA. This CDR3 is built from 13 residues. CDR3 region: CSVEVSGTGVSPF. DNA of the CDR3: TGCAGCGTTGAAGTTTCGGGGACAGGGGTTTCTCCCTTC. The whole variable domain, remainder taken from reference TRBV29-1 and TRBJ1-2, is SAVISQKPSRDICQRGTSLTIQCQVDSQVTMMFWYRQQPGQSLTLIATANQGSEATYESGFVIDKFPISRPNLTFSTLTVSNMSPEDSSIYLCSVEVSGTGVSPFGSGTRLTVV.

V and J are TRBV9 and TRBJ2-7; 11 bases map to TRBD2. This CDR3 is 15 amino acids long. Trimming took 3 bases from V and 6 from J; bases not matched to a gene: 8. Germline V gene data show CDR1 as SGDLS and CDR2 as YYNGEE. This CDR3 is CASSALAGGPGEQYF. CDR3 DNA: TGTGCCAGCAGCGCCTTAGCGGGAGGGCCGGGCGAGCAGTACTTC.

The chain carries TRBV5-6 and TRBJ2-5; 11 bases fit TRBD2. J gave up 5 bases and V 4 bases, and 13 bases lay outside the gene matches. Germline assignment: CDR1 SGHDT and CDR2 YYEEEE. CDR3 length equals 17 residues. CDR3 DNA sequence: TGTGCCAGCAGCGAGACTAGCGGGGCGTCTGCGTACGAGACCCAGTACTTC. Its translation: CASSETSGASAYETQYF.

The V call is TRBV4-2, the J call TRBJ2-1, with TRBD2 identical over 16 bases. The CDR3 extends over 19 amino acids. V was clipped by 3 bases and J by 8 bases; unmatched bases: 13. Per germline, CDR1 LGHNA and CDR2 YNFKEQ. The CDR3 DNA reads as TGTGCCAGCAGCCATGCTCCTCCGGGACTAGCGGGAGGGGGGGATGAGCAGTTCTTC. This translates into CASSHAPPGLAGGGDEQFF.

The chain links TRBV7-9 to TRBJ2-3, with 7 bases that match TRBD2. Germline V lookup: CDR1 SEHNR, CDR2 FQNEAQ (reference sequence). This CDR3 has 15 residues. J gave up 0 bases and V 6 bases, and 6 bases lay outside the gene matches. This CDR3 reads CASRPSGISTDTQYF. The DNA for the CDR3 is TGTGCCAGCAGGCCCAGCGGGATCAGCACAGATACGCAGTATTTT.

This clone showed up just once. This sequence joins TRBV15 and TRBJ1-5; D ambiguous. V lost 0 bases to trimming and J lost 4 bases, with 10 bases between them. The CDR3 runs to 15 residues. CDR1 and CDR2 from the germline V gene are LNHNV and YYDKDF (reference sequence). The CDR3: CATSREGDGNQPQHF. As DNA, the CDR3 is TGTGCCACCAGCAGAGAGGGAGACGGAAATCAGCCCCAGCATTTT.

Of note for this clone: An end of the junction does not agree with germline; a read error may underlie this. The chain recombines TRBV7-7 with TRBJ2-5, with D perhaps TRBD1 (6 bases). The CDR3 totals 13 residues. The germline V gene encodes CDR1 SSHAT and CDR2 FNYEAQ (reference sequence). The CDR3 sequence: CASSPGQMETQYF. The CDR3, as DNA: TGTGCTAGCAGCCCCGGACAGATGGAGACCCAGTACTTC.

The J gene is TRBJ2-3, the V gene TRBV7-2; D might be TRBD1 (6 bases). CDR3 size: 14 residues. The germline V gene has CDR1 SGHTA and CDR2 FQGNSA. The ends were cut back, 5 bases at V and 2 bases at J, with 11 bases in the middle. As DNA, the CDR3 is TGTGCCAGCAGCCCCCAGGGGACCACAGATACGCAGTATTTT. It is translated as CASSPQGTTDTQYF.

This chain joins TRBV12-5 and TRBJ2-3, with TRBD2 as a possible D gene (6 bases). Germline-derived CDR1 and CDR2 are LGHNT and FRNRAP. The V end lost 6 bases, the J end lost 0 bases, and 7 bases lay between the germline ends. The CDR3 runs 13 residues. CDR3 loop: CASGRDSTDTQYF. CDR3 DNA: TGTGCTAGTGGGCGGGACAGCACAGATACGCAGTATTTT.